This TCR beta chain came from a study of CD4 and CD8 cells across lung adenocarcinoma regions. The patients had localized lung adenocarcinoma, a non-small cell subtype. Per germline, CDR1 SGDLS and CDR2 YYNGEE. CDR3 length: 14 amino acids. V gave up 0 bases and J gave up 6 bases, with 9 bases separating them. MiXCR, applied by TCRdb to the PCR reads, yields one record per CDR3 protein. The sample contains approximately 10,000 distinct CDR3 sequences, under 50% of which appear only once. The sequence was obtained from a male donor with lung adenocarcinoma. The CD4 and CD8 labels of this study may be unreliable. This rearrangement joins TRBV9 to TRBJ2-2; D is ambiguous. What was sequenced was CD8+ T cells from the margin of a lung tumor. The CDR3: CASSVGVQSGELFF. DNA of the CDR3: TGTGCCAGCAGCGTAGGGGTCCAGTCCGGGGAGCTGTTTTTT.